A single sample is the source of the 20 T cell receptor beta chains below, sequenced in a study of cytomegalovirus exposure and HLA in healthy donors. Amplification used 60 Vbeta primers and 13 Jbeta primers. Sequencing used immunoSEQ multiplex PCR; TCRdb keeps in-frame clones, though not all of them. The table lists about 170,000 clones, 70% to 80% of them singletons, with 1.4% in the top ten. Sample: PBMCs. The receptor set was obtained from a woman aged 25 to 39 in good health and CMV-seropositive.

This clone was observed a few times. The chain recombines TRBV2 with TRBJ2-2, with 9 bases that match TRBD2. The V gene end was trimmed by 6 bases and the J gene end by 10 bases; junction bases not matched to a gene: 6. The length of the CDR3 is 13 residues. Germline V gene sequence: CDR1 SNHLY, CDR2 FYNNEI. CDR3 sequence reads: CASRASGMAELFF. The CDR3 coding sequence is TGTGCCAGCAGGGCTAGCGGGATGGCGGAGCTGTTTTTT.

In its sample, this clone was seen a few times. This rearrangement joins TRBV6-1 to TRBJ2-1, with 8 positions matching TRBD1. The V segment lost 6 bases and the J segment 5 bases; nucleotides outside the gene matches: 3. Looked up from germline, CDR1 is MNHNS and CDR2 is SASEGT. The CDR3 sequence is 13 residues long. CDR3 sequence reads: CASSGQGNNEQFF. CDR3 DNA: TGTGCCAGCAGCGGACAGGGTAACAATGAGCAGTTCTTC.

This chain joins TRBV30 and TRBJ2-1; the D gene is possibly TRBD2 (6 bases). Trimming stripped 7 bases from V and 7 bases from J, with 17 bases between. The CDR3 spans 13 residues. CDR1 GTSNPN and CDR2 SVGIG come from the germline V gene (reference sequence). The CDR3 DNA reads as TGTGCCTATGGGGACTGGGACTCGAATGAGCAGTTCTTC. Its protein product is CAYGDWDSNEQFF.

V gene TRBV18 combines with J gene TRBJ1-1; TRBD1 matches 7 bases. The V gene's germline CDR1 is KGHSH and CDR2 LQKENI. The CDR3 extends over 15 amino acids. V lost 3 bases and J lost 8; bases outside the gene matches: 12. For the CDR3, the DNA is TGTGCCAGCTCACCCTCGGTACAGGGGAGTCCCGAAGCTTTCTTT. It yields the protein CASSPSVQGSPEAFF.

This chain connects TRBV2 to TRBJ2-5; D gene ambiguous. The CDR3 consists of 13 residues. From germline, CDR1 is SNHLY and CDR2 FYNNEI. Trimming shortened V by 7 bases and J by 1 base, and 10 bases separated the two germline ends. CDR3 DNA sequence: TGTGCCAGCACATTAGTAATCCAAGAGACCCAGTACTTC. The encoded protein is CASTLVIQETQYF.

This clone was counted between two and nine times. The V gene is TRBV28, the J gene TRBJ2-2; D perhaps matches TRBD1 (5 bases). This CDR3 is built from 17 residues. CDR1 is MDHEN, CDR2 SYDVKM, per germline. V was shortened by 3 bases and J by 4 bases, with 18 bases between the two germline ends. CDR3 sequence (DNA): TGTGCCAGCAGTTTCAGGGCAGCCTCACCCCTCACCGGGGAGCTGTTTTTT. It codes for CASSFRAASPLTGELFF. Filled out from reference TRBV28 and TRBJ2-2, the complete variable domain reads DVKVTQSSRYLVKRTGEKVFLECVQDMDHENMFWYRQDPGLGLRLIYFSYDVKMKEKGDIPEGYSVSREKKERFSLILESASTNQTSMYLCASSFRAASPLTGELFFGEGSRLTVL.

The chain combines TRBV19 with TRBJ2-1; D may be TRBD2 (6 bases). V dropped 7 bases and J dropped 7 bases, with 14 bases sitting between them. The CDR3 loop spans 13 amino acids. CDR1 LNHDA and CDR2 SQIVND come from the germline V gene (reference sequence). CDR3 coding DNA: TGTGCCAGTACCTACCGGGGGTTTAATGAGCAGTTCTTC. This codes for CASTYRGFNEQFF.

The J gene is TRBJ2-1, the V gene TRBV2; TRBD2 is a possible D gene (7 bases). The CDR3 spans 19 residues. Deletions cut 7 bases from V and 6 bases from J, with 31 bases between. Per the germline V gene, CDR1 is SNHLY and CDR2 is FYNNEI. The CDR3 here is CASTQLGARESGPRNEQFF. The DNA of the CDR3 is TGTGCCAGCACTCAATTGGGGGCGCGGGAGAGTGGGCCACGCAATGAGCAGTTCTTC.

V usage is TRBV7-6 and J usage is TRBJ2-1; 15 nucleotides agree with TRBD2. The CDR3 contains 17 residues. J was trimmed by 4 bases and V by 1 base; bases with no gene match: 2. From germline, CDR1 is SGHVS and CDR2 FNYEAQ. CDR3 region: CASSLGTSGRVYNEQFF. The CDR3 bases are TGTGCCAGCAGCTTAGGGACTAGCGGGAGGGTTTACAATGAGCAGTTCTTC. Variable domain in full (rest from reference TRBV7-6 and TRBJ2-1): GAGVSQSPRYKVTKRGQDVALRCDPISGHVSLYWYRQALGQGPEFLTYFNYEAQQDKSGLPNDRFSAERPEGSISTLTIQRTEQRDSAMYRCASSLGTSGRVYNEQFFGPGTRLTVL.

V is TRBV4-1 and J is TRBJ2-5; weak D call: TRBD2 (5 bases). This CDR3 has 15 amino acids. Germline assignment: CDR1 MGHRA and CDR2 YSYEKL. Trimming cost V 6 bases and J 5 bases, with 19 bases left between them. The CDR3 region has the DNA TGCGCCAGCAGTCGAGACTACCTCCCGTCGGAGACCCAGTACTTC. This sequence encodes CASSRDYLPSETQYF.

This chain links TRBV28 with TRBJ1-2; D not certain. This CDR3 has 13 amino acids. From germline, CDR1 is MDHEN and CDR2 SYDVKM. The germline V and J ends were trimmed by 11 bases and 1 base, with 14 bases remaining between them. The CDR3 sequence: CAGGRGDNYGYTF. The CDR3 DNA is TGTGCCGGCGGGCGGGGTGATAACTATGGCTACACCTTC.

V and J are TRBV28 and TRBJ1-2; 10 bases are a match to TRBD1. The CDR3 runs to 15 residues. CDR1 is MDHEN, CDR2 SYDVKM, per germline. The trim removed 5 bases at V and 7 bases at J, leaving 10 bases unmatched. Written as DNA, the CDR3 is TGTGCCAGCAGTCCGCCCGGGACAGGGGACGTTGGCTACACCTTC. Translation gives CASSPPGTGDVGYTF.

The V call is TRBV19, the J call TRBJ2-6; D remains ambiguous. The CDR3 totals 16 residues. With 0 bases removed from V and 2 bases from J, the gap between germline ends came to 8 bases. Germline loops: CDR1 LNHDA, CDR2 SQIVND (reference sequence). In DNA, the CDR3 is TGTGCCAGTAGTATAGACCGACAAGCTGGGGCCAACGTCCTGACTTTC. Translated, it gives CASSIDRQAGANVLTF.

The J gene is TRBJ1-1, the V gene TRBV18, with D perhaps TRBD1 (5 bases). CDR1 is KGHSH and CDR2 is LQKENI in the germline V gene. The CDR3 has 16 residues. Deletions cut 2 bases from V and 1 base from J, with 14 bases between. CDR3 in amino acids: CASSPSPGLTNTEAFF. DNA for the CDR3: TGTGCCAGCTCACCATCGCCGGGACTCACGAACACTGAAGCTTTCTTT. The full variable domain, rest sourced from reference TRBV18 and TRBJ1-1, is NAGVMQNPRHLVRRRGQEARLRCSPMKGHSHVYWYRQLPEEGLKFMVYLQKENIIDESGMPKERFSAEFPKEGPSILRIQQVVRGDSAAYFCASSPSPGLTNTEAFFGQGTRLTVV.

Only one count was recorded for this clone. V gene TRBV5-4 combines with J gene TRBJ2-5, with TRBD1 as a possible D gene (6 bases). The J call may be in error: the DNA end matches TRBJ2-7 better. This CDR3 is 13 amino acids long. Germline lookup yields CDR1 SGHNT and CDR2 YYREEE (reference sequence). This CDR3 reads CASSLRGSYEQYF. The DNA of the CDR3 is TGTGCCAGCAGCTTAAGGGGGAGCTACGAGCAGTACTTC.

The chain has TRBV5-1 and TRBJ2-2; TRBD1 might be the D (6 bases). V lost 6 bases to trimming and J lost 1 base, with 10 bases between them. Germline lookup yields CDR1 SGHRS and CDR2 YFSETQ. The CDR3 spans 14 residues. As DNA, the CDR3 is TGCGCCAGCATCGGACAGATGAACACCGGGGAGCTGTTTTTT. Its translation is CASIGQMNTGELFF.

J is TRBJ1-1 and V is TRBV18; 9 nucleotides match TRBD1. Trimming took 4 bases from V and 3 from J; bases not matched to a gene: 12. Germline-derived CDR1 and CDR2 are KGHSH and LQKENI. This CDR3 region has 17 residues. The CDR3 DNA sequence: TGTGCCAGCTCACTAAACACAGGGGGCGGGGGATACACTGAAGCTTTCTTT. Translated: CASSLNTGGGGYTEAFF.

The J gene is TRBJ2-5, the V gene TRBV7-9; 8 bases are a match to TRBD2. Trimming took 3 bases from V and 7 from J; bases not matched to a gene: 10. From germline, CDR1 is SEHNR and CDR2 FQNEAQ (reference sequence). The length of the CDR3 is 15 residues. The CDR3 bases are TGTGCCAGCAGCTTCCAGCGGGAGCGTCGCGGGACCCAGTACTTC. Translating it yields CASSFQRERRGTQYF.

V usage is TRBV4-3 and J usage is TRBJ2-1; TRBD2 matches at 10 bases. CDR1 and CDR2 (germline): LGHNA, YSLEER. V shed 1 base, J shed 5 bases, and the junction held 2 bases outside the gene matches. This CDR3 has 15 amino acids. Written as DNA, the CDR3 is TGCGCCAGCAGCCAAGGGACTAGCGGACACAATGAGCAGTTCTTC. Encoded protein: CASSQGTSGHNEQFF.

The V and J genes are TRBV7-2 and TRBJ1-1; D not certain. CDR1 and CDR2 (germline): SGHTA, FQGNSA. Trimming shortened V by 1 base and J by 8 bases, and 11 bases separated the two germline ends. The CDR3 length is 13 residues. The CDR3 DNA sequence: TGTGCCAGCAGCTTAGAGATAGGGAGAGAAGCTTTCTTT. This translates into CASSLEIGREAFF.